The clone carrying this T cell receptor (beta chain) was detected a few times. With 5 bases removed from V and 2 bases from J, the gap between germline ends came to 18 bases. Per the germline V gene, CDR1 is SGHRS and CDR2 is YFSETQ. The CDR3 covers 16 residues. These data originate in a study of response to subunit inactivated influenza vaccine. TCRdb reanalysed the RT-PCR reads using MiXCR and keeps one entry per CDR3 protein. Of 500,000 to 600,000 distinct CDR3 sequences listed, approximately 14% are singletons. The sequencing used PBMCs from blood, collected 12 days after vaccination. J is TRBJ2-3 and V is TRBV5-1, with D maybe TRBD2 (6 bases). The origin of this receptor is a man in his fifties who received an inactivated influenza vaccine. The CDR3 protein is CASRATGTSYTDTQYF. In nucleotides, the CDR3 is TGCGCCAGCAGGGCAACCGGGACTTCATACACAGATACGCAGTATTTT.